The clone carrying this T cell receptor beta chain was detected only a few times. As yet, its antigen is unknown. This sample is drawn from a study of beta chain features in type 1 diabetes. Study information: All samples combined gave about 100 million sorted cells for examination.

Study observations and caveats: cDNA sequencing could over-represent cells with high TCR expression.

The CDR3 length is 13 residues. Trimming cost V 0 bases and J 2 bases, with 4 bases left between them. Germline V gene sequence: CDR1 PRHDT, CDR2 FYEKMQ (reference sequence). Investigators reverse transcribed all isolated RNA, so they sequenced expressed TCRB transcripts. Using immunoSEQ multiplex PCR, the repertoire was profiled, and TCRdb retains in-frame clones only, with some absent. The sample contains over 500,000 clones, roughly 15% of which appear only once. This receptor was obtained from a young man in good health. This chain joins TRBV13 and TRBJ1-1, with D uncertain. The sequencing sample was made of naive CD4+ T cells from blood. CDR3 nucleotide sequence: TGTGCCAGCAGCTTAGGAGGAAACACTGAAGCTTTCTTT. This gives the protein CASSLGGNTEAFF.